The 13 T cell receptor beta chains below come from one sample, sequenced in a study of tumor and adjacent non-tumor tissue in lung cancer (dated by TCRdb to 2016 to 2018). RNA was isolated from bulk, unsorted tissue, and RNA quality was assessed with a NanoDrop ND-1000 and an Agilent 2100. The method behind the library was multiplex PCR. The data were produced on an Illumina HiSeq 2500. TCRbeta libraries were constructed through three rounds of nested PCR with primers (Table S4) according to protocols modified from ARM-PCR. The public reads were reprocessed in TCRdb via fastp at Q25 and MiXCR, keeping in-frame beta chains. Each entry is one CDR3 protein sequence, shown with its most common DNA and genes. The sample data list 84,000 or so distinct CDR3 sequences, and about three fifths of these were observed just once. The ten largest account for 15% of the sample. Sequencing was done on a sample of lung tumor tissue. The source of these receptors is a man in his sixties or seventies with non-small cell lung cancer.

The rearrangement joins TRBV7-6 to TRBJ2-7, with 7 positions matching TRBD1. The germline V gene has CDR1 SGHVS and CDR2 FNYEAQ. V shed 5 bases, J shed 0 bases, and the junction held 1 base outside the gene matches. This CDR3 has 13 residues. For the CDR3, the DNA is TGTGCCAGCAGCGGACAGGACTCCTACGAGCAGTACTTC. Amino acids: CASSGQDSYEQYF.

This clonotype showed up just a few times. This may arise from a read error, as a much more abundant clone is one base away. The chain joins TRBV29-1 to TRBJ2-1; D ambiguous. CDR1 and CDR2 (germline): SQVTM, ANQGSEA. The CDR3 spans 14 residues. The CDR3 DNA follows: TGCAGCGTTGAACAAATAGCCTCCTACAATGAGAAGTTCTTC. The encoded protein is CSVEQIASYNEKFF.

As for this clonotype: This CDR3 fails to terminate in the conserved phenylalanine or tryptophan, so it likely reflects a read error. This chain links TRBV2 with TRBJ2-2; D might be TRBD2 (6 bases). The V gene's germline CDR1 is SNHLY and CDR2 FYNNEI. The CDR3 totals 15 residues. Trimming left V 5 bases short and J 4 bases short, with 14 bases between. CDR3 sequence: CASSLRESTTGELFY. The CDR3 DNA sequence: TGTGCCAGCAGTCTCCGGGAGTCAACCACCGGGGAGCTGTTTTAT.

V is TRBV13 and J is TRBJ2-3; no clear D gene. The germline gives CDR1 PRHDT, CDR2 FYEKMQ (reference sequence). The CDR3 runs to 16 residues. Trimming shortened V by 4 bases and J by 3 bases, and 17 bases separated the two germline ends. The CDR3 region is CASSSRQPELTDTQYF. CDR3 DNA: TGTGCCAGCAGCTCAAGGCAACCCGAGCTTACAGATACGCAGTATTTT.

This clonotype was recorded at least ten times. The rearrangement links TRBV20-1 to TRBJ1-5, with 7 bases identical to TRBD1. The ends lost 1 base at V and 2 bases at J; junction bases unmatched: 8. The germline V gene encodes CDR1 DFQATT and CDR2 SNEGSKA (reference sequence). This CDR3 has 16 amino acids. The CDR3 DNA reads TGCAGTGCTAGAGCTCCAGGGGGGATCGGCAATCAGCCCCAGCATTTT. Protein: CSARAPGGIGNQPQHF.

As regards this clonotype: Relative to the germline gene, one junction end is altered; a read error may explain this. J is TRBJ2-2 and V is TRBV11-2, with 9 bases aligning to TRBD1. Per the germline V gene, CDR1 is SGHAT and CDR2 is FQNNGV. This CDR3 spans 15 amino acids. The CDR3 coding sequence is TGTGCCAACAGCTTAGACAGGGGGAGAATCGGGGAACTGTTTTTT. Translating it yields CANSLDRGRIGELFF.

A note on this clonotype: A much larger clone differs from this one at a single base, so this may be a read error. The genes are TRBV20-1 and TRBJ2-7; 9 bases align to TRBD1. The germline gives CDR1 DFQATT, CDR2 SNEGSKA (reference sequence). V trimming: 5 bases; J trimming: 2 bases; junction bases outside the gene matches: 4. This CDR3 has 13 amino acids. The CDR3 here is CSAPRTGAYEQYF. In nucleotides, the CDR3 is TGCAGTGCTCCCAGGACAGGGGCCTACGAGCAGTACTTC.

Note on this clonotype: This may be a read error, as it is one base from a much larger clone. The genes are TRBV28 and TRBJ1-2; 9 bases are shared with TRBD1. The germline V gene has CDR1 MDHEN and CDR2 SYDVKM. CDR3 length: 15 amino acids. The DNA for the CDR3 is TGTGCCGGCAGTTTCGACGGACAGGGGAAATTTGGCTACACCTTC. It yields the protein CAGSFDGQGKFGYTF.

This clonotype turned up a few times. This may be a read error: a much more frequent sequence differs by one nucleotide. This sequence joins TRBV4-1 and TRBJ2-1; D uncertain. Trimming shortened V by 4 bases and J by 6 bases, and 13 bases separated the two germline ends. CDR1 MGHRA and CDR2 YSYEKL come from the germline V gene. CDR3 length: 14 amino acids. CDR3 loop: CASSRDGMINEQFF. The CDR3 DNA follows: TGCGCCAGCAGCCGAGATGGGATGATCAATGAGCAGTTCTTC.

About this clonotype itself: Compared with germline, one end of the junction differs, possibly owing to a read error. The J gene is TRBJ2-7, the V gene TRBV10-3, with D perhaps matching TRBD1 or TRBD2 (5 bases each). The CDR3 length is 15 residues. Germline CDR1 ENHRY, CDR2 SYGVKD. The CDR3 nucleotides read TGTGCCACCAGTGAGCCTGGGGACGGTTCCTATGAGCAGTACTTC. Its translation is CATSEPGDGSYEQYF.

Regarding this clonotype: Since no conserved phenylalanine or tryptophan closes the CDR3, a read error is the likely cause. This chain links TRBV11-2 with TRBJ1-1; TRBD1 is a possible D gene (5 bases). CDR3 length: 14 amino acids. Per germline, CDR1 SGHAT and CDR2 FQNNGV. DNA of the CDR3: TGTGCCAGCAGCAGGGCGACAGTGAAGACTGAAGCTTTCGTT. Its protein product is CASSRATVKTEAFV.

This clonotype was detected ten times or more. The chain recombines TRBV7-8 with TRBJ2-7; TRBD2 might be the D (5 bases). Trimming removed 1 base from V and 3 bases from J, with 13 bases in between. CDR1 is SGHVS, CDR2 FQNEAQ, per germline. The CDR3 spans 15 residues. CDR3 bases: TGTGCCAGCAGCTTAGGAGGAGGTCGGGGCTACGAGCAGTACTTC. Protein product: CASSLGGGRGYEQYF.

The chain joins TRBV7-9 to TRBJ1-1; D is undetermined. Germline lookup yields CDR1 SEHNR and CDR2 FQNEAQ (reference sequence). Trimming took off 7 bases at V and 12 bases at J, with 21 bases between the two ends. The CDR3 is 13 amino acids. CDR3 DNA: TGTGCCAGCATCCCATCGGGCCGTGGAAAAACTTTCTTT. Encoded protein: CASIPSGRGKTFF.